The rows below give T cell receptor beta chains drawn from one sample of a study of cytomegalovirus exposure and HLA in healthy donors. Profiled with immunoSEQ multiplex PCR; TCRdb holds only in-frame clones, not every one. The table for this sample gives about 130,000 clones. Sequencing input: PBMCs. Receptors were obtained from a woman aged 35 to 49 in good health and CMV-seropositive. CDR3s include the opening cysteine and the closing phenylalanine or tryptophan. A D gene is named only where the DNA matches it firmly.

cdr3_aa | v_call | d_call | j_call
CASSLGAGDGTDTQYF | TRBV5-1 | TRBD2 | TRBJ2-3
CAIHRDSGANVLTF | TRBV10-1 | - | TRBJ2-6
CASSPIPGEGTEAFF | TRBV18 | - | TRBJ1-1
CASIPADRGSGNTIYF | TRBV6-6 | TRBD1 | TRBJ1-3
CASTIVGGPGSYEQYF | TRBV19 | - | TRBJ2-7
CASSPGLAGGYEQYF | TRBV7-6 | TRBD2 | TRBJ2-7
CATLSADTQYF | TRBV28 | - | TRBJ2-3
CASTLAGGDTQYF | TRBV27 | TRBD2 | TRBJ2-3
CASSLREGGETQYF | TRBV7-9 | TRBD2 | TRBJ2-5
CASSHPGTGDQPQHF | TRBV6-5 | TRBD1 | TRBJ1-5
CASSQGSQPQHF | TRBV4-1 | - | TRBJ1-5
CASSFNPGLAGLADTQYF | TRBV13 | TRBD2 | TRBJ2-3
CATSHPGQSSNQPQHF | TRBV15 | - | TRBJ1-5
CASSLSGSTYEQYF | TRBV7-2 | TRBD2 | TRBJ2-7
CASSQPGTSGYNEQFF | TRBV4-1 | TRBD2 | TRBJ2-1
CASSLRGQGTPEDPDTQYF | TRBV5-1 | TRBD1 | TRBJ2-3
CSSRRSRNEQFF | TRBV29-1 | - | TRBJ2-1
CASGQSSYNEQFF | TRBV6-1 | - | TRBJ2-1
CASTGDFSSWLFF | TRBV6-5 | - | TRBJ2-1
CASSQDLASGRGAGELFF | TRBV4-3 | TRBD2 | TRBJ2-2
CSVEGQPLSTRADTQYF | TRBV29-1 | - | TRBJ2-3
CASSLQTGLTQPQHF | TRBV28 | TRBD1 | TRBJ1-5
CASSPGRRVNEQYF | TRBV7-9 | - | TRBJ2-7
CASSRQGSEQPQHF | TRBV18 | TRBD1 | TRBJ1-5
CASSAYNQPQHF | TRBV6-5 | - | TRBJ1-5
CASSRQGVGNQPQHF | TRBV27 | TRBD1 | TRBJ1-5
CAVQGLARSDTQYF | TRBV6-1 | TRBD2 | TRBJ2-3
CASSLMLELGYYETQYF | TRBV5-1 | - | TRBJ2-5
CASSLLLAGVTYEQYF | TRBV7-9 | TRBD2 | TRBJ2-7
CAISLTGASGANVLTF | TRBV10-3 | TRBD1 | TRBJ2-6
CASTTGYNGNTIYF | TRBV6-1 | TRBD1 | TRBJ1-3
CASNPGGRADTQYF | TRBV19 | TRBD2 | TRBJ2-3
CASSLSTDRNTEAFF | TRBV13 | - | TRBJ1-1
CASRRGGNQPQHF | TRBV6-5 | - | TRBJ1-5
CAWSVRQGVSGNTIYF | TRBV30 | TRBD1 | TRBJ1-3
CASSERDRGSTGELFF | TRBV10-1 | TRBD1 | TRBJ2-2
CASRPGDTTNEKLFF | TRBV5-1 | - | TRBJ1-4
CASSLGSGANVLTF | TRBV28 | - | TRBJ2-6
CASSQAGGLHLYEQFF | TRBV16 | - | TRBJ2-1
CASNYGTGGTVDGYTF | TRBV2 | TRBD1 | TRBJ1-2
CASTPLPGGAVSNQPQHF | TRBV19 | - | TRBJ1-5
CASSRLGTSGLTDTQYF | TRBV5-6 | TRBD2 | TRBJ2-3
CASSEAGLVAEQFF | TRBV6-1 | - | TRBJ2-1
CASRSITDTQYF | TRBV6-5 | - | TRBJ2-3
CAWIRGQETQYF | TRBV30 | TRBD1 | TRBJ2-5
CASSLDSLGETQYF | TRBV9 | - | TRBJ2-5
CASSIAGGYTEAFF | TRBV19 | - | TRBJ1-1
CASVGGGTDTQYF | TRBV7-9 | - | TRBJ2-3